The 9 T cell receptor beta chains below come from one sample, sequenced in a study of blood T cell repertoires in COVID-19. Only in-frame clones appear in the TCRdb table, and some are missing; sequencing was by immunoSEQ multiplex PCR. The table shows about 210,000 clones, with 84% occurring only once. The material sequenced was peripheral blood. These receptor sequences come from a man in his fifties with active or convalescent COVID-19.

The chain combines TRBV7-2 with TRBJ2-1; TRBD1 might be the D (5 bases). Deletions cut 5 bases from V and 0 bases from J, with 17 bases between. The CDR3 spans 17 residues. The germline V gene has CDR1 SGHTA and CDR2 FQGNSA. The CDR3 reads CASSPPWTPSSYNEQFF. The CDR3 DNA reads TGTGCCAGCAGCCCACCCTGGACACCGAGCTCCTACAATGAGCAGTTCTTC.

The chain uses TRBV5-6 and TRBJ2-1; TRBD2 agrees at 13 bases. Germline CDR1 reads SGHDT; CDR2 reads YYEEEE. J gave up 5 bases and V 3 bases, and 2 bases lay outside the gene matches. This CDR3 spans 15 amino acids. This chain's CDR3 is CASSSGTSGNNEQFF. CDR3 bases: TGTGCCAGCAGCTCCGGGACTAGCGGGAACAATGAGCAGTTCTTC.

This clone showed up just once. The V gene is TRBV3-1 (or the pseudogene TRBV3-2), the J gene TRBJ2-7; D gene unclear. Trimming shortened V by 5 bases and J by 6 bases, and 11 bases separated the two germline ends. From germline, CDR1 is LGHDT and CDR2 YNNKEL (reference sequence). The CDR3 loop spans 12 amino acids. CDR3 sequence (DNA): TGTGCCAGCAGCTCAAGAACCAGCGAGCAGTACGTC. Amino acids: CASSSRTSEQYV.

The chain carries TRBV28 and TRBJ1-5; D possibly corresponds to TRBD1 (6 bases). There are 16 residues in the CDR3. V dropped 2 bases and J dropped 3 bases, with 14 bases sitting between them. Per germline, CDR1 MDHEN and CDR2 SYDVKM. The CDR3 DNA is TGTGCCAGCAGTTTAATCCCAACAGGGTACAATCAGCCCCAGCATTTT. It encodes CASSLIPTGYNQPQHF.

The chain employs TRBV5-1 and TRBJ2-5; 8 nucleotides agree with TRBD1. The germline CDR1 and CDR2 sequences are SGHRS and YFSETQ. V was clipped by 3 bases and J by 2 bases; unmatched bases: 3. This CDR3 contains 14 residues. CDR3 bases: TGCGCCAGCAGCTATCGGACAGGGCAAGAGACCCAGTACTTC. This gives the protein CASSYRTGQETQYF. Full variable domain (missing parts from reference TRBV5-1 and TRBJ2-5): KAGVTQTPRYLIKTRGQQVTLSCSPISGHRSVSWYQQTPGQGLQFLFEYFSETQRNKGNFPGRFSGRQFSNSRSEMNVSTLELGDSALYLCASSYRTGQETQYFGPGTRLLVL.

Only a few counts were recorded for this clone. The rearrangement links TRBV6-1 to TRBJ1-2; D call uncertain. V shed 3 bases and J shed 8 bases, with 10 bases lying between them. Germline assignment: CDR1 MNHNS and CDR2 SASEGT. CDR3 size: 12 residues. CDR3 DNA: TGTGCCAGCAGTGATTCCCGAGGAGGCTACACCTTC. Translated: CASSDSRGGYTF.

Only a few counts were recorded for this clone. This sequence joins TRBV28 and TRBJ1-2; 7 positions match TRBD1. V was clipped by 2 bases and J by 3 bases; unmatched bases: 6. The CDR3 totals 15 residues. Germline-derived CDR1 and CDR2 are MDHEN and SYDVKM. The CDR3 here is CASSLSFGTDYGYTF. Written as DNA, the CDR3 is TGTGCCAGCAGTTTAAGTTTCGGGACAGACTATGGCTACACCTTC.

This clone was detected once. The rearrangement joins TRBV6-5 to TRBJ2-1; 12 bases match TRBD1. The CDR3 length is 15 residues. CDR1 and CDR2 from the germline V gene are MNHEY and SVGAGI. J was trimmed by 8 bases and V by 6 bases; bases with no gene match: 8. CDR3 nucleotide sequence: TGTGCCAGCAGGGCGGGACAGGGGGCGACGGATGAGCAGTTCTTC. Its translation is CASRAGQGATDEQFF.

This clone came up a few times. The rearrangement joins TRBV5-5 to TRBJ2-7, with a possible D match to TRBD1 (6 bases). Germline CDR1 SGHKS, CDR2 YYEKEE (reference sequence). The ends were cut back, 1 base at V and 0 bases at J, with 11 bases in the middle. The CDR3 is 15 residues long. The CDR3 reads CASSLWAGASYEQYV. In DNA form, the CDR3 reads TGTGCCAGCAGCTTGTGGGCAGGGGCCTCCTACGAGCAGTACGTC.